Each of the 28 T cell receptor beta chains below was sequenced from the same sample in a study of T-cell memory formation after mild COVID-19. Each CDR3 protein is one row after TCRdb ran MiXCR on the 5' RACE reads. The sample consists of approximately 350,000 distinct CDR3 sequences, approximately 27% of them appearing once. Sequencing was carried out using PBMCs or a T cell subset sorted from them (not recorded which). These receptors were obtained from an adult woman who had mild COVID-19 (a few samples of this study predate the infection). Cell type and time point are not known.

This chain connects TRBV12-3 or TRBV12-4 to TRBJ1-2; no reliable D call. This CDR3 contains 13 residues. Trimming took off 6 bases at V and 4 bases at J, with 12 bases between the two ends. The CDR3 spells CASSKQSTYGYTF. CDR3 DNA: TGTGCCAGCAGCAAGCAGTCAACCTATGGCTACACCTTC.

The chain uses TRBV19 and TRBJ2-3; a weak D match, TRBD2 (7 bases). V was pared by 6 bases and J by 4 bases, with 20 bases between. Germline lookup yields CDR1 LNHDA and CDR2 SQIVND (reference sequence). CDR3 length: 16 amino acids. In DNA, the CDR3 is TGTGCCAGTAGCCCGCAGGAGGGAGGGGGGGCAGATACGCAGTATTTT. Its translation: CASSPQEGGGADTQYF.

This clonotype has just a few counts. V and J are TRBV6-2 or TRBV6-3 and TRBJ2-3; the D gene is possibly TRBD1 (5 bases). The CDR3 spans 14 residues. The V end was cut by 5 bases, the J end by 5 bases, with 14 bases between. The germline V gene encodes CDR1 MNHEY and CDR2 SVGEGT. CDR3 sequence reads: CASSPPRDGDTQYF. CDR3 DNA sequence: TGTGCCAGCAGTCCTCCCAGGGATGGAGATACGCAGTATTTT.

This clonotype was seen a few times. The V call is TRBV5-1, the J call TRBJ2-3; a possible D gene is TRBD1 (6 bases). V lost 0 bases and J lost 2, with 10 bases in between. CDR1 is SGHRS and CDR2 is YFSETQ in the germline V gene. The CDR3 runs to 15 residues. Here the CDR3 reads CASSLARGDTDTQYF. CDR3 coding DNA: TGCGCCAGCAGCTTGGCCAGGGGAGACACAGATACGCAGTATTTT.

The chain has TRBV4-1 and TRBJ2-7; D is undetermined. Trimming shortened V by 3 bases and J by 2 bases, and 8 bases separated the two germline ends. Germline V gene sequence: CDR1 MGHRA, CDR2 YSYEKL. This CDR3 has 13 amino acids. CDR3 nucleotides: TGCGCCAGCAGCCACCCCGGAACCTACGAGCAGTACTTC. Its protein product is CASSHPGTYEQYF.

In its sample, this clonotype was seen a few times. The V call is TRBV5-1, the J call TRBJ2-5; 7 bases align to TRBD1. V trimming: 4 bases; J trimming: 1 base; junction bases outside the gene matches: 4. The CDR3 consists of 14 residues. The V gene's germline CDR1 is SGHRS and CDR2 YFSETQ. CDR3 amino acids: CASSPGQFQETQYF. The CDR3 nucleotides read TGCGCCAGCAGCCCGGGACAGTTCCAAGAGACCCAGTACTTC.

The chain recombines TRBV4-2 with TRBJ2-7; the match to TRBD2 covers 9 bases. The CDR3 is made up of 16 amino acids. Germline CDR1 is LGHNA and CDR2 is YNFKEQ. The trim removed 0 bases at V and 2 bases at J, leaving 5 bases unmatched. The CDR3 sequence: CASSQDPSGGPYEQYF. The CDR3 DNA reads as TGTGCCAGCAGCCAAGACCCCAGCGGGGGGCCCTACGAGCAGTACTTC.

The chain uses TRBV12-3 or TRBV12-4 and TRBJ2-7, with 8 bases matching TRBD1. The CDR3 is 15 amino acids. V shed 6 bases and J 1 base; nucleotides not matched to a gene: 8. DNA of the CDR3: TGTGCCAGCAGCCGACAGGGGAGTGTGTCCTACGAGCAGTACTTC. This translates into CASSRQGSVSYEQYF.

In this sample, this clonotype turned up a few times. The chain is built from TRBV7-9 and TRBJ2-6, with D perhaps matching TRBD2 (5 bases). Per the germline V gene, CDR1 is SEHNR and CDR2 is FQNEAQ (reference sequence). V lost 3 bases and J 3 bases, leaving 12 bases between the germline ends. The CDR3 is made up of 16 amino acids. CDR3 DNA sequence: TGTGCCAGCAGCTTTGTTCCAGGACTTGGGGCCAACGTCCTGACTTTC. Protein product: CASSFVPGLGANVLTF.

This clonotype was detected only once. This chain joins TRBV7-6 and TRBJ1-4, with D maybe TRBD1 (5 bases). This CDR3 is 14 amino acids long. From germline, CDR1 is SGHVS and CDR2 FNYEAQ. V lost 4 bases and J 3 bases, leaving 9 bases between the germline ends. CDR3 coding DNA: TGTGCCAGCAGCTCGCAGGGAGCTAATGAAAAACTGTTTTTT. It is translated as CASSSQGANEKLFF.

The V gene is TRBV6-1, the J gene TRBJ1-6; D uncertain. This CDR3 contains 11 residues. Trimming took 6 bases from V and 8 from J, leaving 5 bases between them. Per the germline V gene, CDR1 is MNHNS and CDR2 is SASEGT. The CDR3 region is CASRQYSPLHF. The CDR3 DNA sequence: TGTGCCAGCAGACAATATTCACCCCTCCACTTT.

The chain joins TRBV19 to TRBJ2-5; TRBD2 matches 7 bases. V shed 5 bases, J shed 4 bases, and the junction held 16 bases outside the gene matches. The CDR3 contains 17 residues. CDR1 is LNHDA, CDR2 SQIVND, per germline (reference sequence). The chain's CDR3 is CASSPFGGLPSGETQYF. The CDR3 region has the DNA TGTGCCAGTAGTCCCTTCGGCGGGCTACCTAGCGGAGAGACCCAGTACTTC.

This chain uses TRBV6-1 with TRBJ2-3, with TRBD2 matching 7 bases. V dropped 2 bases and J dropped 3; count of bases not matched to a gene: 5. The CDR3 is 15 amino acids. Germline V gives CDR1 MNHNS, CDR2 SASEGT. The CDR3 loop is CASSELGGGTDTQYF. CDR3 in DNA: TGTGCCAGCAGTGAACTGGGGGGGGGAACAGATACGCAGTATTTT.

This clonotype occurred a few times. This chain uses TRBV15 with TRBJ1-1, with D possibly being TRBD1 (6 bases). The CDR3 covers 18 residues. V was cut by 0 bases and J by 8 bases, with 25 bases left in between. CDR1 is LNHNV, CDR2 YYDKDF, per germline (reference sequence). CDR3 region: CATSREKEGSTQQGEAFF. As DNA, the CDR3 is TGTGCCACCAGCAGAGAAAAAGAGGGTTCGACGCAACAGGGAGAAGCTTTCTTT.

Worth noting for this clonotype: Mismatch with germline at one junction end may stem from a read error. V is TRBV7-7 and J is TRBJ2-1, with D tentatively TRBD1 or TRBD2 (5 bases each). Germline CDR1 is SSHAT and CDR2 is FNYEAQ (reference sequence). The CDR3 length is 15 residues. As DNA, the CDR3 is TGTGCTAGCAGCCACCGGGACGGCGATTACAATGAGCAGTTCTTC. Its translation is CASSHRDGDYNEQFF.

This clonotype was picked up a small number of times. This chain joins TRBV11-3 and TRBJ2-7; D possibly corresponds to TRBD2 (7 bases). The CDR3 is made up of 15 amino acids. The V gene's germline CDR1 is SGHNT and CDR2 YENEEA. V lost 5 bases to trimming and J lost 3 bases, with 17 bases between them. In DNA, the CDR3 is TGTGCCAGCAGCCCCCGGGGAGGGGGAATCTACGAGCAGTACTTC. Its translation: CASSPRGGGIYEQYF.

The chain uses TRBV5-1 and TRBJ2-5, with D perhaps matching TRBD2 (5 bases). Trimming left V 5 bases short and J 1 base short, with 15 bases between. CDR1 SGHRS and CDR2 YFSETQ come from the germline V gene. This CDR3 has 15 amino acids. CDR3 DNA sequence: TGCGCCAGCAGGGTGGGTCGACTAACCCAAGAGACCCAGTACTTC. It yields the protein CASRVGRLTQETQYF.

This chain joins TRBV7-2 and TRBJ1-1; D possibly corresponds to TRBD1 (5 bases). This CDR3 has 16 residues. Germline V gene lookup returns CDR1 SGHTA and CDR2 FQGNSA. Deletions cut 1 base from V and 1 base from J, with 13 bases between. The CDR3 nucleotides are TGTGCCAGCAGCTTAGAATATTCAGGGTCGAACACTGAAGCTTTCTTT. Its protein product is CASSLEYSGSNTEAFF.

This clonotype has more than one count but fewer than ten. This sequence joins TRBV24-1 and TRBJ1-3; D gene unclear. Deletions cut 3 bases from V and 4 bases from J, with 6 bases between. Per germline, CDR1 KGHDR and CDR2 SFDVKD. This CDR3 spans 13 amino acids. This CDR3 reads CATSDPGGNTIYF. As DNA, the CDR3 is TGTGCCACCAGTGATCCGGGCGGAAACACCATATATTTT.

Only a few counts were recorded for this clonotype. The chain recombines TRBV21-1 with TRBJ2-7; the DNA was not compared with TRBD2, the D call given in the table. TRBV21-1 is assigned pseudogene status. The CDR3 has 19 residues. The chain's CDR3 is CASSKGVLASGRSPYEQYF. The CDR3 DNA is TGTGCCAGCAGCAAAGGAGTGCTGGCTAGCGGGAGGTCCCCCTACGAGCAGTACTTC.

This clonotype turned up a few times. CDR3 protein: CASSLRDTGNTIYF. The CDR3 DNA is TGTGCCAGCAGCCTCCGGGACACTGGAAACACCATATATTTT. V usage is TRBV3-1 and J usage is TRBJ1-3; D might be TRBD1 (6 bases). Germline V CDR1 and CDR2: LGHDT, YNNKEL (reference sequence). The CDR3 runs to 14 residues. V lost 4 bases and J 2 bases, leaving 9 bases between the germline ends.

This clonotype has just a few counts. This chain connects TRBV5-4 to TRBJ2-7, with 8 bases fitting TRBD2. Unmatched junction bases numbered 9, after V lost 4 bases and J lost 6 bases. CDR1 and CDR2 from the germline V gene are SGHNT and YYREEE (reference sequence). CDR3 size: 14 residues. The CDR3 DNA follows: TGTGCCAGCAGCAAGAGCGGGAGTGGTTTCGAGCAGTACTTC. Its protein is CASSKSGSGFEQYF.

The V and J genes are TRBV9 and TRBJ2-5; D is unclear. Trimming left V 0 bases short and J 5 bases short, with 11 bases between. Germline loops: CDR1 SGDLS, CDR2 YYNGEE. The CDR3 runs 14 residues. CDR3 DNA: TGTGCCAGCAGCGTAGCGTTCGACCTGGAGACCCAGTACTTC. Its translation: CASSVAFDLETQYF.

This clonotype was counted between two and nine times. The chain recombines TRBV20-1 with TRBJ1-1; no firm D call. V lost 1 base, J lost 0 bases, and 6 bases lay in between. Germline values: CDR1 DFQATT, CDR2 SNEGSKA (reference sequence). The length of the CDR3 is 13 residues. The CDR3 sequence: CSARVGMNTEAFF. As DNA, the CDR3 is TGCAGTGCTAGAGTAGGTATGAACACTGAAGCTTTCTTT.

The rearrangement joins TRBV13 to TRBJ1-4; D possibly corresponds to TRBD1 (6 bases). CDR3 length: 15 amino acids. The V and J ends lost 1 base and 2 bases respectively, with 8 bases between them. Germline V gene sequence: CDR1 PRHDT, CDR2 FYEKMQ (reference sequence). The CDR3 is CASSLAGATNEKLFF. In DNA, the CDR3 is TGTGCCAGCAGCTTAGCGGGGGCCACTAATGAAAAACTGTTTTTT.

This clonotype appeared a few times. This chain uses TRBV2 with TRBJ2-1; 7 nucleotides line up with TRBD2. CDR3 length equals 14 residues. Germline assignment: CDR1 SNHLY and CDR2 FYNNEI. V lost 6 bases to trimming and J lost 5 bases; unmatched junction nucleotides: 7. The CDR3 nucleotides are TGTGCCAGCAGCCGGGGACTACCGAACAATGAGCAGTTCTTC. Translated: CASSRGLPNNEQFF.

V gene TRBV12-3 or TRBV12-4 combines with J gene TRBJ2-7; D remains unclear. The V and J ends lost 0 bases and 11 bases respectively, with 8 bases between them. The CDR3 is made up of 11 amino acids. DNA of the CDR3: TGTGCCAGCAGTTTAGCCATCACCAAGTACTTC. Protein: CASSLAITKYF.

The CDR3 reads CSAVGGESEAFF. The CDR3 DNA follows: TGCAGTGCTGTAGGGGGGGAGAGCGAAGCTTTCTTT. The rearrangement joins TRBV20-1 to TRBJ1-1; TRBD1 is a possible D gene (6 bases). V was clipped by 5 bases and J by 8 bases, with 15 bases between them. Per the germline V gene, CDR1 is DFQATT and CDR2 is SNEGSKA (reference sequence). The CDR3 consists of 12 residues.